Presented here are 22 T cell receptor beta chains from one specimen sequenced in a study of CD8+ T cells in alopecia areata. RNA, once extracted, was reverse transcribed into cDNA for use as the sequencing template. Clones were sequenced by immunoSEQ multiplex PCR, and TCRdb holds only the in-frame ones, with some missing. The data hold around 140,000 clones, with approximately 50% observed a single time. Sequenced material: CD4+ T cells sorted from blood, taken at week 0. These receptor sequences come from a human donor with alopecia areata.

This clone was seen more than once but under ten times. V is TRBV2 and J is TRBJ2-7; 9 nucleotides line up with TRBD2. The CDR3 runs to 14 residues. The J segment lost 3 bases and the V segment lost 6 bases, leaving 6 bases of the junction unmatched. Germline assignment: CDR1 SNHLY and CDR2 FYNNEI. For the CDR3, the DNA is TGTGCCAGCAGGGCGGGTAGCGGGAGCTACGAGCAGTACTTC. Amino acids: CASRAGSGSYEQYF.

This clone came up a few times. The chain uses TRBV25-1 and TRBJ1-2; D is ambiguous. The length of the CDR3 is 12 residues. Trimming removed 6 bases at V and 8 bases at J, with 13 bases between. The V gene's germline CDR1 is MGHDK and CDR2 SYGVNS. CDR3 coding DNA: TGTGCCAGCAGAGGTGGTCTCGGGGGCTACACCTTC. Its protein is CASRGGLGGYTF.

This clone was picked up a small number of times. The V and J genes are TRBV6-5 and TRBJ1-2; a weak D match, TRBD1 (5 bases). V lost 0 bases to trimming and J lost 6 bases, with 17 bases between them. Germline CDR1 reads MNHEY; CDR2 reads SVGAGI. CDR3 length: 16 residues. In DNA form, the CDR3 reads TGTGCCAGCAGTTACTCGATAGGGTTCAGGGCGGATGGCTACACCTTC. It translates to CASSYSIGFRADGYTF.

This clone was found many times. CDR3 residues: CATGTTSIYNEQFF. As DNA, the CDR3 is TGCGCCACAGGGACTACCTCTATATACAATGAGCAGTTCTTC. V gene TRBV10-2 combines with J gene TRBJ2-1, with TRBD2 matching 7 bases. The CDR3 is 14 residues long. Trimming took 10 bases from V and 4 from J; bases not matched to a gene: 10. Germline V gene lookup returns CDR1 WSHSY and CDR2 SAAADI.

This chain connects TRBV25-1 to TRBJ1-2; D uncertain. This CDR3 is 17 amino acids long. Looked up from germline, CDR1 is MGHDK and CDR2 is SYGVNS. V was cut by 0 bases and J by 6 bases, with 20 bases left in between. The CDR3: CASSEYAAVQTRDGYTF. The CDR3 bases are TGTGCCAGCAGTGAATATGCAGCTGTCCAAACTCGGGATGGCTACACCTTC.

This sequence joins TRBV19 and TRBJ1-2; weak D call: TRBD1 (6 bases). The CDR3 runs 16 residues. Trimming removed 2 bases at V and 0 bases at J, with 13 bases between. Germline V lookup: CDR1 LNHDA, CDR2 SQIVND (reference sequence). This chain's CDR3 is CASSINREAANYGYTF. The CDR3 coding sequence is TGTGCCAGTAGTATAAACAGGGAGGCGGCTAACTATGGCTACACCTTC.

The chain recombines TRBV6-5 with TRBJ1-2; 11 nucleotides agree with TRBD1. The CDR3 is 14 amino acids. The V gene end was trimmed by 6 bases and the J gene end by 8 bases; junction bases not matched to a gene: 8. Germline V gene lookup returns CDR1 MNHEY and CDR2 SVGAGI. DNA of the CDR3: TGTGCCAGCAGACGGACAGGGGGCGAATTGGGCTACACCTTC. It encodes CASRRTGGELGYTF.

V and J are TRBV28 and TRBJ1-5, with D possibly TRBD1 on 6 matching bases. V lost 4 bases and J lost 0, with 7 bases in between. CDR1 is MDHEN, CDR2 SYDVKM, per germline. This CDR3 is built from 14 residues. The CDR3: CASSYRDSNQPQHF. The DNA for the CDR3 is TGTGCCAGCAGTTACAGGGATAGCAATCAGCCCCAGCATTTT.

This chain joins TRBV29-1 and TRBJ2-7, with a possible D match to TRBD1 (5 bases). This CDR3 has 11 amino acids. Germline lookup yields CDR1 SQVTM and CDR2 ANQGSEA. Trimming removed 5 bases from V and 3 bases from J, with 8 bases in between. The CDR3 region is CSVSRDYEQYF. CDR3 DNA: TGCAGCGTTTCCAGGGACTACGAGCAGTACTTC.

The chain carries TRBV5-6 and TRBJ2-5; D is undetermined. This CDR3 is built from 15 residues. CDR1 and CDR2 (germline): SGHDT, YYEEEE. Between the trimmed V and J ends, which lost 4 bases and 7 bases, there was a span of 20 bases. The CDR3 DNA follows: TGTGCCAGCAGCCCTCGATCTAGGCTGTTCGGGACCCAGTACTTC. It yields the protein CASSPRSRLFGTQYF.

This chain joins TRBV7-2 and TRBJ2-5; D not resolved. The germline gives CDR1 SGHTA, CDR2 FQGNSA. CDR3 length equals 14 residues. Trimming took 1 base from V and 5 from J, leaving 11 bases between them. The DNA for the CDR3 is TGTGCCAGCAGCTTAGACGTCCGGCCCGAGACCCAGTACTTC. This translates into CASSLDVRPETQYF.

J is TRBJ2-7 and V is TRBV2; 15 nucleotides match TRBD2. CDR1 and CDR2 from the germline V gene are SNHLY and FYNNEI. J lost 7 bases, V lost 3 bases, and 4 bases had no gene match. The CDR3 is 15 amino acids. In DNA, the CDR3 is TGTGCCAGCAGTGAGAGGACTAGCGGGAGGGGAGAGCAGTACTTC. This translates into CASSERTSGRGEQYF.

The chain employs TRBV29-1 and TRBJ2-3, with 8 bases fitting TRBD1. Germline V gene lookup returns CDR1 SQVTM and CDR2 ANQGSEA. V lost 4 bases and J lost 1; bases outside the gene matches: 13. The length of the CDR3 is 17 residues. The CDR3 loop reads CSVVRDRNILGTDTQYF. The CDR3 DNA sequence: TGCAGCGTTGTTCGGGACAGGAACATTCTTGGCACAGATACGCAGTATTTT.

CDR3 in DNA: TGTGCCTGGAGTGTACTAGGGGGATTGCAAGAGACCCAGTACTTC. Protein: CAWSVLGGLQETQYF. This chain joins TRBV30 and TRBJ2-5, with D tentatively TRBD1 (6 bases). This CDR3 region has 15 residues. Per the germline V gene, CDR1 is GTSNPN and CDR2 is SVGIG (reference sequence). Trimming took off 0 bases at V and 2 bases at J, with 13 bases between the two ends. Full variable domain (remainder filled in from reference TRBV30 and TRBJ2-5): SQTIHQWPATLVQPVGSPLSLECTVEGTSNPNLYWYRQAAGRGLQLLFYSVGIGQISSEVPQNLSASRPQDRQFILSSKKLLLSDSGFYLCAWSVLGGLQETQYFGPGTRLLVL.

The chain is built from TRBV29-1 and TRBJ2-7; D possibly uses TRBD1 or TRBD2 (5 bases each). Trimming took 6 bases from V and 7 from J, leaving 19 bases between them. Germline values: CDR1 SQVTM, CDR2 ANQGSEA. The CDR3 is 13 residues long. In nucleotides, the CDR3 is TGCAGCGTCCCTGGGGACCCGCGAGGGGAGCAGTACTTC. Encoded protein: CSVPGDPRGEQYF.

The chain's CDR3 is CSVVVQGGVNQPQHF. The CDR3, as DNA: TGCAGCGTGGTAGTACAGGGGGGGGTCAATCAGCCCCAGCATTTT. V is TRBV29-1 and J is TRBJ1-5; 8 nucleotides line up with TRBD1. The CDR3 has 15 residues. From germline, CDR1 is SQVTM and CDR2 ANQGSEA. V lost 6 bases and J lost 3; bases outside the gene matches: 10. Full variable domain (outside the CDR3, taken from reference TRBV29-1 and TRBJ1-5): SAVISQKPSRDICQRGTSLTIQCQVDSQVTMMFWYRQQPGQSLTLIATANQGSEATYESGFVIDKFPISRPNLTFSTLTVSNMSPEDSSIYLCSVVVQGGVNQPQHFGDGTRLSIL.

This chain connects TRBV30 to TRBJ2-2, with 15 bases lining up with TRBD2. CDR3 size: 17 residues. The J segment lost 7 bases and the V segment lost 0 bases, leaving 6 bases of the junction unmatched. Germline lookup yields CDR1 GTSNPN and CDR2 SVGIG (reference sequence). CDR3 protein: CAWSVQGLAGGGGELFF. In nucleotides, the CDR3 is TGTGCCTGGAGTGTACAAGGACTAGCGGGAGGGGGCGGGGAGCTGTTTTTT.

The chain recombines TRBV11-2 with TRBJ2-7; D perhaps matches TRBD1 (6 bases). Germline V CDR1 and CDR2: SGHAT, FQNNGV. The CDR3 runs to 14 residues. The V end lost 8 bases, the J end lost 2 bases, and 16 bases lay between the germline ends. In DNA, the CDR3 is TGTGCCAGCGGCCGGGACAAGGGACCCTACGAGCAGTACTTC. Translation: CASGRDKGPYEQYF.

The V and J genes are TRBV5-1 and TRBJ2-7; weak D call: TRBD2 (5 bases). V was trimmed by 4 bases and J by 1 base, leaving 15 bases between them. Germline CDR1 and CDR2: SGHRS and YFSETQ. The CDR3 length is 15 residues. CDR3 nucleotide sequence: TGCGCCAGCAGCCTCCGGACGGGATTTTCCTACGAGCAGTACTTC. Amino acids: CASSLRTGFSYEQYF.

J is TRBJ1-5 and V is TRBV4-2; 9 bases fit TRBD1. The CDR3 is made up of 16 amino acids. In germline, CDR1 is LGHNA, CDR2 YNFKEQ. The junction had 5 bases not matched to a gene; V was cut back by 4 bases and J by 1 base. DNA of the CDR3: TGTGCCAGCAGCCGCGGACAGGGGATCAGCAATCAGCCCCAGCATTTT. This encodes CASSRGQGISNQPQHF.

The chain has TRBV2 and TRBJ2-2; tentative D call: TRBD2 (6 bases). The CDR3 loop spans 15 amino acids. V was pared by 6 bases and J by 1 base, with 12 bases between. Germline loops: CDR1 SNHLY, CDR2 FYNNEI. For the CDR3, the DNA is TGTGCCAGCAGAGGGGACTCGAAGAACACCGGGGAGCTGTTTTTT. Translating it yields CASRGDSKNTGELFF.

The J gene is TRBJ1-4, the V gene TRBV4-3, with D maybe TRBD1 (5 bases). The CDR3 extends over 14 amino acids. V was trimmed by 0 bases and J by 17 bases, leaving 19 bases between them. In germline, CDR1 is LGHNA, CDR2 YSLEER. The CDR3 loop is CASSQDLGPRELFF. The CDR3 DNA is TGCGCCAGCAGCCAAGATCTGGGACCAAGAGAGCTCTTTTTT.